The T cell receptor beta chain under discussion was sequenced for a study of blood T cell repertoires in COVID-19. The V gene end was trimmed by 8 bases and the J gene end by 0 bases; junction bases not matched to a gene: 2. Germline V gene data show CDR1 as SNHLY and CDR2 as FYNNEI. The CDR3 is 13 amino acids. TCRdb's copy holds only in-frame clones and misses some; the assay was immunoSEQ multiplex PCR. This table has about 140,000 clones, around 84% appearing once. The sequence derives from a woman aged 60-75 years with acute or convalescent COVID-19. Sequenced sample: peripheral blood. The chain couples TRBV2 to TRBJ1-1; 8 nucleotides line up with TRBD1. The CDR3 here is CASRTGMNTEAFF. DNA of the CDR3: TGTGCCAGCCGGACAGGGATGAACACTGAAGCTTTCTTT.